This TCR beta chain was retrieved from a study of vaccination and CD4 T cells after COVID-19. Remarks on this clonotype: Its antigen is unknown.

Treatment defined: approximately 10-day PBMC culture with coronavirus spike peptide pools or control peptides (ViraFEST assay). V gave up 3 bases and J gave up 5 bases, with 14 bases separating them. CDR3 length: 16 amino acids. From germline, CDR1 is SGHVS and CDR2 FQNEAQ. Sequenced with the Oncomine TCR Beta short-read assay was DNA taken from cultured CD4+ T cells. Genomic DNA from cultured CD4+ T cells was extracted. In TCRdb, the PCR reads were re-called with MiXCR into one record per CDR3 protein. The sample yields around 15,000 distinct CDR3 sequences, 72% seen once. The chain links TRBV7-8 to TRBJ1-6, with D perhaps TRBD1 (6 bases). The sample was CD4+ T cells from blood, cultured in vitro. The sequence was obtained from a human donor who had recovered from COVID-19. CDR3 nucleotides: TGTGCCAGCAGCTTGGCGATGGGGACAAATAATTCACCCCTCCACTTT. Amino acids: CASSLAMGTNNSPLHF.